This paragraph covers one T cell receptor (beta chain) sequence. The data were taken from a study of blood T cells in healthy people across ages. Those donating, healthy Caucasian individuals from Russia, were aged 6 to 90. A second PCR of roughly 7 to 11 cycles used a sample-barcoded 5' primer and a J-beta primer mix. A tag from a template-switch adaptor with 12 random nucleotides marked each cDNA molecule. Paired-end reads containing CDR3 totaled no fewer than 2.5 million for each sample. TCRdb re-analysed the 5' RACE reads in MiXCR, keeping a single row per CDR3 protein. Here the sample spans 450,000 to 700,000 distinct CDR3 sequences, 27% being singletons. The germline V and J ends were trimmed by 5 bases and 4 bases, with 12 bases remaining between them. CDR3 size: 14 residues. Germline V CDR1 and CDR2: MNHEY, SVGAGI.

This TCR was sampled from a woman between 70 and 85 years old in good health. This chain connects TRBV6-5 to TRBJ1-3; the D gene is possibly TRBD1 (6 bases). The sample was blood. The CDR3 spells CASSLRTVGNTIYF. The CDR3 nucleotides are TGTGCCAGCAGTCTACGGACAGTCGGAAACACCATATATTTT.